This T cell receptor (beta chain) is drawn from a study of control samples from healthy donors and cancer patients. The method was immunoSEQ multiplex PCR; TCRdb's version includes in-frame clones alone and lacks a portion of them. The sample yields more than 65,000 clones, about 80% seen once. Sequenced: blood. The sequence came from a man aged 50 or older in good health.

CDR3 residues: CASSTGRLLTGEQYF. DNA for the CDR3: TGTGCCAGCAGCACGGGACGCCTCCTCACGGGCGAGCAGTACTTC. V and J are TRBV6-5 and TRBJ2-7; D may correspond to TRBD1 or TRBD2 (5 bases each). V was clipped by 6 bases and J by 6 bases, with 21 bases between them. The CDR3 covers 15 residues. Germline lookup yields CDR1 MNHEY and CDR2 SVGAGI.